This TCR beta chain was obtained from a study of T-cell memory formation after mild COVID-19. Overall study context: Across donors, TCR clusters were largely donor specific. Whole-study results and caveats: Among contracting clones, CD4+ were mainly CM/EM and CD8+ enriched in EMRA. Clones contracting across day 15 to 85 had a balanced CD4/CD8 profile; later expanding clones leaned CD4+.

With regard to this clonotype: Its target is unknown.

5'RACE, which relied on constant-segment primers, yielded TCR alpha and TCR beta cDNA libraries carrying sample barcodes and UMIs. TCRdb called the 5' RACE reads again in MiXCR, with one record for every CDR3 protein. Of just under 550,000 distinct CDR3 sequences listed, about 20% are singletons. Germline CDR1 is SNHLY and CDR2 is FYNNEI. Trimming left V 6 bases short and J 1 base short, with 12 bases between. This CDR3 has 14 residues. This chain uses TRBV2 with TRBJ1-1; tentatively, D is TRBD1 (6 bases). The sequenced sample consisted of PBMCs or a T cell subset sorted from them (not recorded which). This clonotype was obtained from an adult woman who had mild COVID-19 (a few samples of this study predate the infection). Cell type and time point are not known. The CDR3 DNA follows: TGTGCCAGCAGCGACGGACAGCAGAACACTGAAGCTTTCTTT. It codes for CASSDGQQNTEAFF.